Shown below are 9 T cell receptor beta chains from a single sample sequenced in a study of regulatory and conventional T cells in RAG deficiency. The sorted regulatory T cells were CD4+, CD25-high and CD127-low, with genomic DNA sequenced. Sequenced by immunoSEQ multiplex PCR; TCRdb stores in-frame clones only, minus some. Here the sample spans tens of thousands of clones, about 89% being singletons. The same sample was also studied in work on regulatory T cells. That source notes: The PCR used 52 TRBV and 13 TRBJ primers.

The sequenced sample was Tregs sorted from blood. The receptors here all came from a human donor in good health.

The chain joins TRBV4-2 to TRBJ2-7; TRBD1 agrees at 11 bases. The V segment lost 1 base and the J segment 6 bases; nucleotides outside the gene matches: 5. The germline gives CDR1 LGHNA, CDR2 YNFKEQ. The CDR3 length is 15 residues. This CDR3 is CASSQAGQGVSEQYF. The CDR3 DNA sequence: TGTGCCAGCAGCCAAGCGGGACAGGGGGTCTCCGAGCAGTACTTC.

V gene TRBV28 combines with J gene TRBJ2-1; TRBD2 matches at 9 bases. The germline gives CDR1 MDHEN, CDR2 SYDVKM. The CDR3 loop spans 13 amino acids. With 6 bases clipped from V and 5 bases from J, the junction kept 2 bases outside the gene matches. In nucleotides, the CDR3 is TGTGCCAGCAGGAGCGGGGGGAACAATGAGCAGTTCTTC. It specifies CASRSGGNNEQFF.

The chain couples TRBV7-9 to TRBJ2-1; D possibly corresponds to TRBD2 (5 bases). From germline, CDR1 is SEHNR and CDR2 FQNEAQ (reference sequence). This CDR3 has 17 amino acids. V gave up 5 bases and J gave up 2 bases, with 19 bases separating them. The CDR3: CASSPTRASGPYNEQFF. The DNA for the CDR3 is TGTGCCAGCAGCCCAACGCGGGCGAGCGGCCCCTACAATGAGCAGTTCTTC.

The chain uses TRBV27 and TRBJ2-7, with TRBD1 matching over 7 bases. The CDR3 extends over 16 amino acids. Germline values: CDR1 MNHEY, CDR2 SMNVEV (reference sequence). V trimming: 6 bases; J trimming: 3 bases; junction bases outside the gene matches: 14. The CDR3 DNA follows: TGTGCCAGCAGACGGACAGGCCCAGGATTACGCTACGAGCAGTACTTC. Its translation is CASRRTGPGLRYEQYF.

The V and J genes are TRBV5-2 and TRBJ2-1; the D call in the table, TRBD2, was not verified against the DNA. TRBV5-2 is shown as a pseudogene. The CDR3 runs 14 residues. The CDR3 coding sequence is TGTGCCAGCAGCTTGGAGAGGACTAGCGGTGAGCAGTTCTTC. Encoded protein: CASSLERTSGEQFF.

This clone was found once. The chain is built from TRBV19 and TRBJ2-3, with TRBD1 as a possible D gene (7 bases). V dropped 5 bases and J dropped 4 bases, with 19 bases sitting between them. CDR1 and CDR2 from the germline V gene are LNHDA and SQIVND (reference sequence). The CDR3 spans 16 residues. The CDR3 spells CASSSRRGLGADTQYF. The DNA of the CDR3 is TGTGCCAGTAGTTCCCGGAGGGGGCTCGGCGCAGATACGCAGTATTTT.

V and J are TRBV7-3 and TRBJ1-1; weak D call: TRBD1 (5 bases). Trimming took 5 bases from V and 4 from J, leaving 17 bases between them. Germline CDR1 is SGHTA and CDR2 is FQGTGA. The CDR3 is 15 residues long. The CDR3 DNA reads TGTGCCAGCAGCCCGCGAGGGGCGCGCGGCACTGAAGCTTTCTTT. Its translation is CASSPRGARGTEAFF.

This chain uses TRBV7-3 with TRBJ2-3; TRBD1 agrees at 7 bases. The CDR3 is made up of 14 amino acids. Trimming cost V 5 bases and J 4 bases; bases outside gene matches: 6. The germline V gene encodes CDR1 SGHTA and CDR2 FQGTGA. CDR3 DNA sequence: TGTGCCAGCAGCGCCCAGGGGGTGTCAGATACGCAGTATTTT. It is translated as CASSAQGVSDTQYF.

The chain links TRBV5-6 to TRBJ2-4, with TRBD2 matching 9 bases. J lost 0 bases, V lost 0 bases, and 10 bases had no gene match. The CDR3 runs to 19 residues. Per the germline V gene, CDR1 is SGHDT and CDR2 is YYEEEE. The CDR3 DNA follows: TGTGCCAGCAGCTTGGCGGCCCCCCTAGCGGGGAGAGCCAAAAACATTCAGTACTTC. Translated: CASSLAAPLAGRAKNIQYF. Drawing the rest from reference TRBV5-6 and TRBJ2-4, the complete variable domain is DAGVTQSPTHLIKTRGQQVTLRCSPKSGHDTVSWYQQALGQGPQFIFQYYEEEERQRGNFPDRFSGHQFPNYSSELNVNALLLGDSALYLCASSLAAPLAGRAKNIQYFGAGTRLSVL.